The 20 T cell receptor beta chains listed next were all sequenced from one sample in a study of T cells in tumors after PD-1 blockade. Generated by immunoSEQ multiplex PCR, the TCRdb table keeps only in-frame clones and is missing some. The sample holds around 60,000 clones; roughly 75% are singletons and the top ten take about an eighth. The sequenced sample was PBMCs, obtained before anti-PD-1 treatment. These TCRs come from a human donor with basal cell carcinoma.

The V call is TRBV11-3, the J call TRBJ2-7, with D perhaps assigned TRBD1 or TRBD2 (5 bases each). CDR3 length: 14 residues. The V end was cut by 3 bases, the J end by 2 bases, with 11 bases between. Germline V gene lookup returns CDR1 SGHNT and CDR2 YENEEA. In nucleotides, the CDR3 is TGTGCCAGCAGCTTCGGGACGGGAACCTACGAGCAGTACTTC. This codes for CASSFGTGTYEQYF.

This chain joins TRBV6-7 and TRBJ1-6, with a tentative D call TRBD1 (5 bases). TRBV6-7 is known as an ORF, though its function is uncertain. V was trimmed by 2 bases and J by 0 bases, leaving 23 bases between them. The CDR3 totals 21 residues. CDR3 nucleotide sequence: TGTGCCAGCAGTTACCTCCGAGGGACCCCTGAAAGATACTCCTATAATTCACCCCTCCACTTT. Translation: CASSYLRGTPERYSYNSPLHF.

This sequence joins TRBV7-8 and TRBJ2-3; 11 nucleotides align to TRBD2. The V segment lost 4 bases and the J segment 5 bases; nucleotides outside the gene matches: 8. The germline CDR1 and CDR2 sequences are SGHVS and FQNEAQ. The length of the CDR3 is 16 residues. CDR3 bases: TGTGCCAGCAGCTCCCCCATAGCGGGGGGGAGAGATACGCAGTATTTT. Translation: CASSSPIAGGRDTQYF. Full variable domain (rest looked up from reference TRBV7-8 and TRBJ2-3): GAGVSQSPRYKVAKRGQDVALRCDPISGHVSLFWYQQALGQGPEFLTYFQNEAQLDKSGLPSDRFFAERPEGSVSTLKIQRTQQEDSAVYLCASSSPIAGGRDTQYFGPGTRLTVL.

The chain has TRBV15 and TRBJ1-2, with D possibly matching TRBD1 (6 bases). Germline lookup yields CDR1 LNHNV and CDR2 YYDKDF (reference sequence). Trimming stripped 6 bases from V and 9 bases from J, with 14 bases between. The CDR3 is 12 residues long. CDR3 sequence (DNA): TGTGCCACCAGGGATTACAGGGATCGCTACACCTTC. As protein: CATRDYRDRYTF.

The J gene is TRBJ1-4, the V gene TRBV4-2, with 7 bases matching TRBD1. Germline CDR1 LGHNA, CDR2 YNFKEQ. J lost 5 bases, V lost 4 bases, and 10 bases had no gene match. CDR3 length: 16 amino acids. In DNA, the CDR3 is TGTGCCAGCAGCCCCATGGAGGGCAGGGGGAATGAAAAACTGTTTTTT. Amino acids: CASSPMEGRGNEKLFF.

V usage is TRBV4-1 and J usage is TRBJ2-7; TRBD1 matches 10 bases. V was pared by 5 bases and J by 6 bases, with 10 bases of the junction left unmatched. Per the germline V gene, CDR1 is MGHRA and CDR2 is YSYEKL. This CDR3 has 15 residues. CDR3 DNA: TGCGCCAGCAGCGCCCGACAGGGGGCAGGAGGCGAGCAGTACTTC. It is translated as CASSARQGAGGEQYF.

The rearrangement uses TRBV18 and TRBJ1-1, with D tentatively TRBD1 (6 bases). The CDR3 runs to 14 residues. V lost 3 bases and J 8 bases, leaving 16 bases between the germline ends. Germline lookup yields CDR1 KGHSH and CDR2 LQKENI. The CDR3 sequence: CASSPSRGGREAFF. Written as DNA, the CDR3 is TGTGCCAGCTCACCCTCTCGGGGGGGGCGGGAAGCTTTCTTT.

This rearrangement joins TRBV7-2 to TRBJ1-2, with 8 positions matching TRBD1. V was pared by 3 bases and J by 4 bases, with 4 bases of the junction left unmatched. CDR1 is SGHTA and CDR2 is FQGNSA in the germline V gene. The CDR3 spans 14 residues. The CDR3 spells CASSFSGGTYGYTF. The CDR3 DNA follows: TGTGCCAGCAGCTTTTCAGGGGGCACCTATGGCTACACCTTC.

V and J are TRBV9 and TRBJ2-5, with TRBD2 matching over 8 bases. The CDR3 covers 13 residues. CDR1 and CDR2 from the germline V gene are SGDLS and YYNGEE. Trimming cost V 0 bases and J 7 bases; bases outside gene matches: 2. CDR3 sequence reads: CASSVAGRGTQYF. In DNA, the CDR3 is TGTGCCAGCAGCGTAGCCGGGAGGGGGACCCAGTACTTC.

This clone was seen just once. The rearrangement uses TRBV2 and TRBJ1-4; 9 bases are shared with TRBD1. Germline V gene data show CDR1 as SNHLY and CDR2 as FYNNEI. V lost 3 bases and J lost 3; bases outside the gene matches: 2. CDR3 length equals 15 residues. CDR3 protein: CASSDDRGSNEKLFF. The CDR3 nucleotides read TGTGCCAGCAGTGACGACAGGGGGTCTAATGAAAAACTGTTTTTT. Using reference TRBV2 and TRBJ1-4 for the parts outside the CDR3, the full variable domain is EPEVTQTPSHQVTQMGQEVILRCVPISNHLYFYWYRQILGQKVEFLVSFYNNEISEKSEIFDDQFSVERPDGSNFTLKIRSTKLEDSAMYFCASSDDRGSNEKLFFGSGTQLSVL.

The chain has TRBV27 and TRBJ1-2, with 9 bases lining up with TRBD1. Germline CDR1 reads MNHEY; CDR2 reads SMNVEV (reference sequence). The CDR3 loop spans 15 amino acids. J gave up 8 bases and V 5 bases, and 12 bases lay outside the gene matches. DNA for the CDR3: TGTGCCAGCAGTCCACTAAGGACAGGGGCGACCGGCTACACCTTC. It codes for CASSPLRTGATGYTF.

The V and J genes are TRBV18 and TRBJ1-6; TRBD1 might be the D (6 bases). Trimming left V 3 bases short and J 9 bases short, with 30 bases between. The CDR3 is 20 residues long. Germline-derived CDR1 and CDR2 are KGHSH and LQKENI. The CDR3 DNA sequence: TGTGCCAGCTCACCCTACAGGATATCGGGTTCGGAGCTCAGGGGTTCACCCCTCCACTTT. This gives the protein CASSPYRISGSELRGSPLHF.

This clone appeared a single time. The rearrangement joins TRBV30 to TRBJ1-1; no reliable D call. CDR1 is GTSNPN and CDR2 is SVGIG in the germline V gene (reference sequence). The germline V and J ends were trimmed by 2 bases and 1 base, with 8 bases remaining between them. CDR3 length: 13 amino acids. The CDR3 DNA reads as TGTGCCTGGAGTCTAGGAAGGAACACTGAAGCTTTCTTT. Amino acid sequence: CAWSLGRNTEAFF.

The rearrangement links TRBV10-3 to TRBJ1-1; 8 bases are shared with TRBD1. The CDR3 sequence is 14 residues long. Germline values: CDR1 ENHRY, CDR2 SYGVKD. The J segment lost 5 bases and the V segment lost 4 bases, leaving 6 bases of the junction unmatched. CDR3 protein: CAISGTGTRTEAFF. The CDR3 DNA follows: TGTGCCATCAGTGGGACAGGGACGCGAACTGAAGCTTTCTTT.

This chain connects TRBV6-5 to TRBJ2-5; possibly TRBD1 or TRBD2 for D (5 bases each). This CDR3 is 14 amino acids long. Trimming removed 7 bases at V and 3 bases at J, with 15 bases between. Germline lookup yields CDR1 MNHEY and CDR2 SVGAGI. CDR3 in amino acids: CASKRGAVEETQYF. The CDR3 DNA reads as TGTGCCAGCAAACGAGGGGCGGTGGAAGAGACCCAGTACTTC.

The V and J genes are TRBV5-6 and TRBJ2-5, with a possible D match to TRBD1 (5 bases). Germline V gene lookup returns CDR1 SGHDT and CDR2 YYEEEE. Trimming pared 4 bases from V and 5 bases from J, leaving 12 bases between. The CDR3 runs to 13 residues. The CDR3 loop is CASSPGHFETQYF. Written as DNA, the CDR3 is TGTGCCAGCAGCCCCGGACACTTCGAGACCCAGTACTTC.

This clone occurred a few times. This chain connects TRBV9 to TRBJ2-1; possibly TRBD1 or TRBD2 for D (5 bases each). The ends were cut back, 1 base at V and 13 bases at J, with 12 bases in the middle. Germline lookup yields CDR1 SGDLS and CDR2 YYNGEE. The CDR3 extends over 12 amino acids. The CDR3 here is CASSVYGAGQFF. CDR3 DNA sequence: TGTGCCAGCAGCGTATACGGGGCAGGACAGTTCTTC.

This clone was counted ten times or more. The V call is TRBV6-2 or TRBV6-3, the J call TRBJ1-1, with D maybe TRBD1 (6 bases). Germline lookup yields CDR1 MNHEY and CDR2 SVGEGT. Trimming removed 5 bases at V and 1 base at J, with 8 bases between. The CDR3 is made up of 13 amino acids. CDR3 in DNA: TGTGCCAGCAGTCGGACAGAGAACACTGAAGCTTTCTTT. Its protein product is CASSRTENTEAFF.

The chain carries TRBV29-1 and TRBJ2-3; the D is unclear. Trimming removed 3 bases at V and 6 bases at J, with 16 bases between. Germline V CDR1 and CDR2: SQVTM, ANQGSEA. This CDR3 contains 14 residues. The CDR3 bases are TGCAGCGTTGAGCGGAGCGTCACCGGGGATACGCAGTATTTT. It encodes CSVERSVTGDTQYF.

V usage is TRBV14 and J usage is TRBJ1-4; the D gene is possibly TRBD1 (5 bases). The CDR3 covers 14 residues. Germline CDR1 and CDR2: SGHDN and FVKESK. Trimming removed 6 bases from V and 7 bases from J, with 15 bases in between. CDR3 region: CASSASGTGEKLFF. Written as DNA, the CDR3 is TGTGCCAGCAGTGCCTCAGGGACTGGTGAAAAACTGTTTTTT.